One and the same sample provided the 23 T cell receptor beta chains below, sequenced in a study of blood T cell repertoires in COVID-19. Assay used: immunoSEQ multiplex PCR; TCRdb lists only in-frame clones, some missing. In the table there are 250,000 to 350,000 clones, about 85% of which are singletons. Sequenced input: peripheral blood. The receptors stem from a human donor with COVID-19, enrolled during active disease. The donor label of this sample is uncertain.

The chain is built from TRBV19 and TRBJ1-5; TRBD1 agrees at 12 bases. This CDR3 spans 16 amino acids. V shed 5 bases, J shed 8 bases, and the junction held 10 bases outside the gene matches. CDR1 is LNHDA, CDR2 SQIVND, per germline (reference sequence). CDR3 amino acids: CASSGPGQGAGKPQHF. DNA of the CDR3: TGTGCCAGTAGTGGACCGGGACAGGGGGCGGGAAAGCCCCAGCATTTT. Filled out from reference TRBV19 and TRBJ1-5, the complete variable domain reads DGGITQSPKYLFRKEGQNVTLSCEQNLNHDAMYWYRQDPGQGLRLIYYSQIVNDFQKGDIAEGYSVSREKKESFPLTVTSAQKNPTAFYLCASSGPGQGAGKPQHFGDGTRLSIL.

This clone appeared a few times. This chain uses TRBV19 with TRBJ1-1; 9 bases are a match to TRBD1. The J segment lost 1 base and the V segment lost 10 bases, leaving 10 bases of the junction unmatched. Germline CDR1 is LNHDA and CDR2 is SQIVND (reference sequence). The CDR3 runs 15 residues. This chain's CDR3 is CATLGQGLPNTEAFF. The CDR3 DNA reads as TGTGCCACCCTCGGACAGGGGCTACCGAACACTGAAGCTTTCTTT.

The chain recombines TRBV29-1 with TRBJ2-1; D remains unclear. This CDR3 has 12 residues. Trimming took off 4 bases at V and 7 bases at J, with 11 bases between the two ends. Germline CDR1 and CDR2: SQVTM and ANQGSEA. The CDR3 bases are TGCAGCGTTGTAGTTAGTGTAAATGAGCAGTTCTTC. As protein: CSVVVSVNEQFF.

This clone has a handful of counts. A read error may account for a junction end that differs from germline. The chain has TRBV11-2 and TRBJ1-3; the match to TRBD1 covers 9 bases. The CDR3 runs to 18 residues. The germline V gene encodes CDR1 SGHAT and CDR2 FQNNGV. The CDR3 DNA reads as TGTGCCAGCAGCCCGAACGCCGGGACAGGGACCCGTGGAGACACCATATATTTT. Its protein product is CASSPNAGTGTRGDTIYF.

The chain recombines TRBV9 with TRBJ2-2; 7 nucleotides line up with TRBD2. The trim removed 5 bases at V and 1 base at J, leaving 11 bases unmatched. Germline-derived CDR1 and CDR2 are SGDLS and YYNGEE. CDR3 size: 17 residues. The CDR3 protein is CASSIGRLAVNTGELFF. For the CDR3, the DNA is TGTGCCAGCAGTATAGGGCGCCTAGCGGTGAACACCGGGGAGCTGTTTTTT.

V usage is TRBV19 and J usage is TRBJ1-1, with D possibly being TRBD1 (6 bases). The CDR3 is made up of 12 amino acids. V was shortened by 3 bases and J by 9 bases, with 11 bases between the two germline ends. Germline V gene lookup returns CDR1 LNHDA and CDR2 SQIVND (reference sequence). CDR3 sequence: CASSIRGVQAFF. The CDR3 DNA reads TGTGCCAGTAGTATCAGGGGAGTCCAAGCTTTCTTT.

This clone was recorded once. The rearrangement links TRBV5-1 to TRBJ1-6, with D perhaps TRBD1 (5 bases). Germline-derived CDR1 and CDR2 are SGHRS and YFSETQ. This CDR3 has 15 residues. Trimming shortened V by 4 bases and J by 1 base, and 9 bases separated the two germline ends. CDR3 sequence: CASSDRGSYNSPLHF. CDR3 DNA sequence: TGCGCCAGCAGCGATAGGGGTTCCTATAATTCACCCCTCCACTTT.

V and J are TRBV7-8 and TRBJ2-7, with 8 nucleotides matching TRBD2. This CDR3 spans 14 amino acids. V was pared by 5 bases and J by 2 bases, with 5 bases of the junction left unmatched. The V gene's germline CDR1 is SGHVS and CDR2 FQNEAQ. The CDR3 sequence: CASSPRTSPYEQYF. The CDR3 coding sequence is TGTGCCAGCAGCCCACGGACTAGCCCCTACGAGCAGTACTTC.

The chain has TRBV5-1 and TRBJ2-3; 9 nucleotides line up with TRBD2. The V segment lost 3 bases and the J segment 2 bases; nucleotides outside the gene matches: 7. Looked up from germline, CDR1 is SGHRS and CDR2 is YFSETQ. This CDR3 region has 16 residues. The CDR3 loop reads CASSWRSGRITDTQYF. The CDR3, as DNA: TGCGCCAGCAGCTGGAGGAGCGGGAGGATCACAGATACGCAGTATTTT.

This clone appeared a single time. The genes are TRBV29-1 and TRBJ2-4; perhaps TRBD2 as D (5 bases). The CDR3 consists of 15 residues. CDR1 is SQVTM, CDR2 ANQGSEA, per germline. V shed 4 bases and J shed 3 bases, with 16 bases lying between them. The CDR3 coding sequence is TGCAGCGTTGGGGAGAGCGGTTTTGGCAAAAACATTCAGTACTTC. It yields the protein CSVGESGFGKNIQYF.

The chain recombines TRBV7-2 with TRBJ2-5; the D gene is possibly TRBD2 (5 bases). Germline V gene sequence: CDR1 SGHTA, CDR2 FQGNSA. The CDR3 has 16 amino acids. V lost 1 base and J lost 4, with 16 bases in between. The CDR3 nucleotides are TGTGCCAGCAGCTTAGATCCGGGGTGGGAAGGAGAGACCCAGTACTTC. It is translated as CASSLDPGWEGETQYF.

The CDR3 DNA reads TGCGCCAGCAGAGGGGGGACAGGATATAGCAATCAGCCCCAGCATTTT. This translates into CASRGGTGYSNQPQHF. The J gene is TRBJ1-5, the V gene TRBV10-2; 8 bases align to TRBD1. Germline V gene sequence: CDR1 WSHSY, CDR2 SAAADI. This CDR3 region has 16 residues. V lost 6 bases to trimming and J lost 0 bases; unmatched junction nucleotides: 7.

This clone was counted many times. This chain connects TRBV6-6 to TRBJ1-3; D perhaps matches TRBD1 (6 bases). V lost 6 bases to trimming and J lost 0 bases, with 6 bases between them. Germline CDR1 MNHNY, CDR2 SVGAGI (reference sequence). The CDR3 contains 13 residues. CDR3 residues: CASRDSSGNTIYF. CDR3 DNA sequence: TGTGCCAGCAGGGACAGCTCTGGAAACACCATATATTTT.

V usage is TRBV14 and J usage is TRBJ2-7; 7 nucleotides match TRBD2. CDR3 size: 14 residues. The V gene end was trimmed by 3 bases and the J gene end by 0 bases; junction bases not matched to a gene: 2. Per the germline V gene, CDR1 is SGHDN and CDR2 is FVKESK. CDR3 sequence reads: CASSQGGSSYEQYF. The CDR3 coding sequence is TGTGCCAGCAGCCAGGGCGGGAGCTCCTACGAGCAGTACTTC.

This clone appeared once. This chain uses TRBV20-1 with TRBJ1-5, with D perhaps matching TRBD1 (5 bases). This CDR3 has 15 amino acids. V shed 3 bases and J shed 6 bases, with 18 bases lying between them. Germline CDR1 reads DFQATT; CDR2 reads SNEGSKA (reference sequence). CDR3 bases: TGCAGTGCTAGTCCCTATCGGAGGGACGGTCAGCCCCAGCATTTT. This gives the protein CSASPYRRDGQPQHF.

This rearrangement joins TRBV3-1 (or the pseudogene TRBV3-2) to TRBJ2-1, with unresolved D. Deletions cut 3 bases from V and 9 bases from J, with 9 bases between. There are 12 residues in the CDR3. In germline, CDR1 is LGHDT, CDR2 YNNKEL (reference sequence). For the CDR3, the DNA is TGTGCCAGCAGCCACTTACTTTTTGAGCAGTTCTTC. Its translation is CASSHLLFEQFF.

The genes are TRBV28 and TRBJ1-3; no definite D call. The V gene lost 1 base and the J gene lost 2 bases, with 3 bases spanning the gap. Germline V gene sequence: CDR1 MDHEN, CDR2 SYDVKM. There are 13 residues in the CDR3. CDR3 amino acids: CASSLYTGNTIYF. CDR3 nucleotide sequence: TGTGCCAGCAGTTTATATACTGGAAACACCATATATTTT.

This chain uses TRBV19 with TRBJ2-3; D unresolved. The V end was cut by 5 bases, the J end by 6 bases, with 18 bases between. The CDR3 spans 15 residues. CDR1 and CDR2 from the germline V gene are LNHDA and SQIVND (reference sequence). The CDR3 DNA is TGTGCCAGTAGTTCCCAGACGCCGGGTTTGGATACGCAGTATTTT. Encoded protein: CASSSQTPGLDTQYF.

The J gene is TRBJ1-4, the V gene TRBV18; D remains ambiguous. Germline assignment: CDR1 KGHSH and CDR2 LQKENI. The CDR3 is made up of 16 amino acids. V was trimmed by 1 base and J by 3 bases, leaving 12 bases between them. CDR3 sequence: CASSPRSGSSNEKLFF. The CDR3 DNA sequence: TGTGCCAGCTCACCACGCAGCGGGTCATCTAATGAAAAACTGTTTTTT.

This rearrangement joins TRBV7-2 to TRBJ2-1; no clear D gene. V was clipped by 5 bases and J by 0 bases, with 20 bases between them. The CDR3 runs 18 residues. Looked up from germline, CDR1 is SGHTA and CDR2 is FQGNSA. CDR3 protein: CASSRYARGTISYNEQFF. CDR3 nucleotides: TGTGCCAGCAGCAGATACGCTCGCGGTACGATCTCCTACAATGAGCAGTTCTTC.

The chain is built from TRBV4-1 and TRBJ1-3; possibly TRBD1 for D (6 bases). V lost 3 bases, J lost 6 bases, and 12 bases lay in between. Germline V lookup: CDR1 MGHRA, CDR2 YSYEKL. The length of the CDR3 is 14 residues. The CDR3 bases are TGCGCCAGCAGCCACAGGGGAAGGGAAAACACCATATATTTT. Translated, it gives CASSHRGRENTIYF.

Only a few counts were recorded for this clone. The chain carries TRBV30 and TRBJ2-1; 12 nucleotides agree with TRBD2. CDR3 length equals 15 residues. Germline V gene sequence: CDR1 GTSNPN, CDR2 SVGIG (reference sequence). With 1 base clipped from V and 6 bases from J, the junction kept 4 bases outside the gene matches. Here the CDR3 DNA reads TGTGCCTGGAGTGCGGGACTAGCGGGCCGCAATGAGCAGTTCTTC. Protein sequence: CAWSAGLAGRNEQFF.

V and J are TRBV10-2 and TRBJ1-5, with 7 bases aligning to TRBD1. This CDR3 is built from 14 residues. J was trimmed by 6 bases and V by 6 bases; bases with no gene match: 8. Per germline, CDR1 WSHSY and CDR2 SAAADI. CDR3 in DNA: TGCGCCAGCAGCCCGGGACAGAGTGCTCAGCCCCAGCATTTT. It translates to CASSPGQSAQPQHF.